What follows describes a single TCR beta chain. The antigen this receptor binds is unknown. Within one base of it there is no much larger clone, and no base qualities were kept. These data come from a study of T-cell memory formation after mild COVID-19 (dated by TCRdb to about 2021). In the study overall: TCR sequence clusters from the two donors were found to be largely donor specific. T-cell clones expanding and contracting after mild COVID-19 in a couple of donors were tracked by longitudinal TCRalpha and TCRbeta repertoire sequencing. The cohort comprised two young, previously healthy adult volunteers, one female and one male.

The sample was run on an Illumina NovaSeq 6000. Using 5'RACE with constant-segment primers, TCRalpha and TCRbeta cDNA libraries were constructed, with sample barcodes and unique molecular identifiers added in the process. Trizol reagent was used to extract RNA from every sample. Amplification of the libraries took two PCR steps, and the second step added a second sample barcode plus Illumina TruSeq adapters. Sequencing of libraries was performed on an Illumina NovaSeq with 2 x 150 bp paired-end reads. As for how the authors treated the data: Demultiplexing of reads and collapsing into UMI-guided consensus sequences were performed with migec v1.2.7. Using mixcr v2.1.11, UMI consensuses were aligned to TRA and TRB V and J templates and then assembled into clonotypes. Clonotypes were classified as expanded or contracted when called significant by both edgeR and NoisET, with noise models trained on biological replicates. For edgeR calls, the cutoffs were a false discovery rate-adjusted p below 0.01 and a log2 fold-change threshold of 1. As an exploratory analysis of dynamics, PCA with hierarchical clustering was applied to max-normalized trajectories of the 1000 most abundant clonotypes. The CD4 or CD8 phenotype of responding clones was assigned using the separately sequenced CD4+ and CD8+ repertoires. TCRdb redid the processing of the public reads, applying fastp at Q25 and MiXCR, and retained in-frame beta chains. Records with the same CDR3 protein are collapsed into one entry carrying the most frequent genes and DNA. The authors' filters were not applied to this entry. For this sample there are almost 350,000 distinct CDR3 sequences; roughly 20% appear just once. Around 20% of the sample is held by the ten biggest clonotypes.

The germline V end is reduced by 3 bases and the J end by 4 bases; junction bases left unmatched: 11. Inclusive of the bounding cysteine and phenylalanine, the CDR3 is 16 residues long. Left in the record is the CDR3 DNA by itself, 48 bases read in frame from the first base. CDR1 and CDR2, per the germline V gene, are SGHTA and FQGNSA. PBMCs were isolated by Ficoll-Paque density gradient centrifugation. The investigation overall reported the following: Clones that contracted from day 15 to 85 showed balanced CD4/CD8 phenotypes, whereas a second wave of clones that expanded from day 15 to 37 leaned towards CD4+. The second-wave clones that peaked on day 37 were not confirmed to be SARS-CoV-2 specific. Some responding clones were detected in pre-infection memory, which suggested that pre-existing cross-reactive memory T cells had joined the SARS-CoV-2 response. Only a couple of mild cases were covered by the study, and larger cohorts that include severe cases with pre-infection samples were considered necessary. Contracting CD4+ clones appeared mostly in the CM and EM memory subsets, whereas CD8+ clones were enriched in EMRA.

Here the chain combines TRBV7-2 and TRBJ2-5; 7 junctional bases match TRBD1. This TCR came from a man aged 18 to 30 who had mild COVID-19 (a few samples of this study predate the infection). The sample titles of this study are shuffled in the database, so cell type and time point are left out; the donor was told from shared clones. The sample consisted of PBMCs or a T cell subset sorted from them (not recorded which). The bases are TGTGCCAGCAGCTTGCCACGGGGCGCAGGGGGAGAGACCCAGTACTTC. This translates into CASSLPRGAGGETQYF.